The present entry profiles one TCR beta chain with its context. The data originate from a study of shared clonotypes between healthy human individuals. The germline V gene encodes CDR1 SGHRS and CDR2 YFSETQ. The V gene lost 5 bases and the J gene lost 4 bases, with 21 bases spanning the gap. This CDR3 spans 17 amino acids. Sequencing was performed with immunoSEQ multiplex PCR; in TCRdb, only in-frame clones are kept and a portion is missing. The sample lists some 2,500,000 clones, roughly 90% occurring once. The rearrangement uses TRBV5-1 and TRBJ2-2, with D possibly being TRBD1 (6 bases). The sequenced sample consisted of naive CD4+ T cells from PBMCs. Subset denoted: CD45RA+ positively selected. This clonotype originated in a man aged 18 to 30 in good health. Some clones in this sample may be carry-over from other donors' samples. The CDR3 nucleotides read TGCGCCAGCAGTTCCCAGCCTGCCGAGGGGGTCACCGGGGAGCTGTTTTTT. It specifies CASSSQPAEGVTGELFF.